This T cell receptor (beta chain) was captured in a study of graft-versus-host responses after intestinal transplantation. Background on the study: Recipients across the board were started on anti-thymocyte globulin induction, then kept on tacrolimus and steroids for two to three years. Study-wide points: Allograft graft-versus-host to host-versus-graft clonal ratios ran high in patients with graft-donor T cell macrochimerism.

Trimming pared 6 bases from V and 3 bases from J, leaving 9 bases between. The CDR3 covers 13 residues. Germline V gene data show CDR1 as MNHNS and CDR2 as SASEGT. Concerning this clone: Its antigen is unidentified.

Processing was applied to graft tissue in order to liberate intraepithelial and lamina propria lymphocytes. Some clones are missing from TCRdb's copy, which holds only in-frame ones; the method was immunoSEQ multiplex PCR. Of around 9,000 clones listed, about 78% were seen once; the top ten hold roughly 24%. Source: ileum tissue, taken 500 to 550 days after intestinal transplant. The receptor's source is a human patient who received an intestinal transplant, so some T cells may come from the graft donor. The genes are TRBV6-1 and TRBJ1-5; D unclear. The CDR3 sequence: CASSDGLNQPQHF. The CDR3 region has the DNA TGTGCCAGCAGCGACGGCCTCAATCAGCCCCAGCATTTT.